One sample yielded the 9 T cell receptor beta chains listed below, sequenced in a study of shared clonotypes between healthy human individuals. Libraries were prepared by immunoSEQ multiplex PCR; TCRdb keeps only in-frame clonotypes and omits some of them. The sample has about 2.1 million clones, roughly 95% seen once; the top ten hold around 1.7%. CD45RO-negative, CCR7-selected cells formed the naive CD8 fraction, which excluded terminally differentiated effector memory CD45RA+ cells. Specimen: naive CD8+ T cells from PBMCs. These receptors all stem from a man aged 18 to 30 in good health. Some clones in this sample may be carry-over from other donors' samples.

The gene calls are TRBV4-1 and TRBJ1-2; tentative D call: TRBD1 (5 bases). The germline V gene encodes CDR1 MGHRA and CDR2 YSYEKL. CDR3 length: 17 amino acids. The V gene lost 4 bases and the J gene lost 0 bases, with 18 bases spanning the gap. The DNA of the CDR3 is TGCGCCAGCAGCCTCGACAGTATTAGAGGAGCTAACTATGGCTACACCTTC. Residues: CASSLDSIRGANYGYTF.

This rearrangement joins TRBV7-9 to TRBJ2-2; tentative D call: TRBD2 (5 bases). The CDR3 runs to 16 residues. Trimming left V 2 bases short and J 8 bases short, with 18 bases between. Germline loops: CDR1 SEHNR, CDR2 FQNEAQ (reference sequence). The CDR3 DNA sequence: TGTGCCAGCAGCTTATCTGGACGCGGAGGTCCTGGGGAGCTGTTTTTT. Encoded protein: CASSLSGRGGPGELFF. Variable domain in full (rest from reference TRBV7-9 and TRBJ2-2): DTGVSQNPRHKITKRGQNVTFRCDPISEHNRLYWYRQTLGQGPEFLTYFQNEAQLEKSRLLSDRFSAERPKGSFSTLEIQRTEQGDSAMYLCASSLSGRGGPGELFFGEGSRLTVL.

CDR3 bases: TGCGCCAGCAGCCCCTGGGAAGGGAGTCGCTACGAGCAGTACTTC. Amino acid sequence: CASSPWEGSRYEQYF. The rearrangement joins TRBV4-1 to TRBJ2-7; D possibly corresponds to TRBD2 (5 bases). The CDR3 is 15 residues long. V shed 4 bases and J shed 3 bases, with 16 bases lying between them. The germline V gene has CDR1 MGHRA and CDR2 YSYEKL.

This clone was counted a single time. The chain recombines TRBV27 with TRBJ2-7; a weak D match, TRBD2 (6 bases). V shed 5 bases and J shed 5 bases, with 13 bases lying between them. CDR1 and CDR2 (germline): MNHEY, SMNVEV (reference sequence). The CDR3 runs 13 residues. The CDR3 coding sequence is TGTGCCAGCAGTCTAAATGGAGGGAACGAGCAGTACTTC. This encodes CASSLNGGNEQYF.

This clone was seen only once. The chain joins TRBV19 to TRBJ1-5; 11 bases line up with TRBD1. This CDR3 is built from 15 residues. CDR1 LNHDA and CDR2 SQIVND come from the germline V gene (reference sequence). V shed 9 bases and J 0 bases; nucleotides not matched to a gene: 4. CDR3 sequence reads: CASGDRGNSNQPQHF. The CDR3 nucleotides are TGTGCCAGCGGGGACAGGGGGAATAGCAATCAGCCCCAGCATTTT.

The chain recombines TRBV7-8 with TRBJ2-3, with a tentative D call TRBD1 (5 bases). Looked up from germline, CDR1 is SGHVS and CDR2 is FQNEAQ. The CDR3 covers 13 residues. Trimming stripped 8 bases from V and 3 bases from J, with 12 bases between. DNA of the CDR3: TGTGCCAGCTTCGACAGTTCGACAGATACGCAGTATTTT. Translation gives CASFDSSTDTQYF.

The J gene is TRBJ1-2, the V gene TRBV5-5; D not certain. Between the trimmed V and J ends, which lost 5 bases and 8 bases, there was a span of 16 bases. The CDR3 is made up of 13 amino acids. Germline loops: CDR1 SGHKS, CDR2 YYEKEE (reference sequence). The CDR3 region has the DNA TGTGCCAGCAGAAGTGGGGAGAGGGTCGGCTACACCTTC. This codes for CASRSGERVGYTF.

The CDR3 loop is CASSLTGLGLLETQYF. The CDR3 DNA reads as TGTGCCAGCAGCCTCACGGGGTTGGGCCTCTTAGAGACCCAGTACTTC. The chain joins TRBV5-8 to TRBJ2-5, with D possibly matching TRBD2 (5 bases). The CDR3 runs to 16 residues. Germline V gene lookup returns CDR1 SGHTS and CDR2 YDEGEE. The V end lost 4 bases, the J end lost 4 bases, and 20 bases lay between the germline ends.

The chain links TRBV19 to TRBJ2-5; D assignment may be TRBD1 or TRBD2 (5 bases each). In germline, CDR1 is LNHDA, CDR2 SQIVND (reference sequence). The CDR3 extends over 16 amino acids. V was shortened by 0 bases and J by 0 bases, with 11 bases between the two germline ends. The CDR3 DNA reads as TGTGCCAGTAGTATAGATTGGGGGAGAAACCAAGAGACCCAGTACTTC. As protein: CASSIDWGRNQETQYF.